This section outlines one TCR beta chain sequence together with its context. Its antigen is not yet known. Base qualities are missing; no much larger clone stands one base away. Other nucleotide sequences in the sample specify the same CDR3. One collaborating source in Seattle enrolled patients during active infection and followed them longitudinally through the course of disease. The collaborating institutions used their own protocols to collect whole blood in K2EDTA tubes. Collaborator samples were shipped for TCRbeta analysis as frozen whole blood, isolated PBMCs, or DNA extracted from either sample type. TCRbeta CDR3 regions were amplified from genomic DNA using the immunoSEQ Assay, a bias-controlled multiplex PCR. In the authors' own workflow: The number of nucleated cells in each sample was estimated from the amplification of reference gene primers within the assay. To quantify the absolute abundance of each unique TCRbeta CDR3 rearrangement, sequence reads were collapsed and filtered. For each sample, productive Simpson clonality was calculated by taking the square root of Simpson's diversity index across productive rearrangements. The clones in this table, taken by TCRdb from immuneACCESS, are in-frame only. Not every clone is retained; where verified, under half of the shortfall comes from an unresolved V gene, and the cause of the rest is unknown. For V, J and clone size, that table is used; D and trimming come from the DNA. Counted in this sample were 55,000 or so clones; roughly 90% of them appeared once. The top ten clonotypes cover roughly 3.6% of the sample.

This sample stems from a study of blood T cell repertoires in COVID-19 (dated by TCRdb to about 2020). In terms of the full investigation: Samples covering the acute and convalescent phases of COVID-19 were provided by collaborators in the United States, Italy and Spain. The material from the prospective study consisted of cDNA or gDNA derived from T cells, B-cell-depleted T cells, or PBMCs. Deeply sampled blood TCRbeta repertoires from subjects exposed to, actively infected with, or recovered from COVID-19 were included in the dataset. The repertoires were released in a freely available public database intended as a resource for research on the immune response to SARS-CoV-2. Samples came from the ongoing ImmuneRACE study (first 160 participants) plus 1,254 subjects from 6 global collaborators. A de-identified subject ID, COVID-19 status, age in years and sex were almost always included in the sample metadata. HLA class I and class II types, where available, came from metadata supplied by the sample provider rather than from assay-based typing. The study at large found these results: The quantity of clinical and demographic metadata differed by source and by participant and was supplied without curation.

The CDR3 covers 13 residues, taking in both the cysteine and the phenylalanine. Only the CDR3 DNA is retained, 39 bases long and in frame from the first base. V and J lose 1 base and 0 bases, and a span of 4 bases separates them. The rearrangement joined TRBV12-3 or TRBV12-4 to TRBJ2-7, with the identity of the D gene unclear. Specimen: peripheral blood. This sequence originates from a man between 40 and 49 years old with COVID-19, enrolled during active disease. The CDR3: CASSLDSSYEQYF. Here is the DNA: TGTGCCAGCAGTTTAGACAGCTCCTACGAGCAGTACTTC.